The present T cell receptor (beta chain) was sequenced within a study of cytotoxic CD8 clonotypes in ibrutinib-treated CLL. Targeted sequencing depth ranged from 1 in 200,000 to 1 in 1 million T cells. The protocol was immunoSEQ multiplex PCR, while the TCRdb copy is restricted to in-frame clones and leaves out a portion. This sample has about 50,000 clones, with 45% to 60% found just once. Whole-study findings and limits: Baseline clonality was higher than in age-matched healthy donors and moved in step with circulating CD8+ T-cell counts.

The CDR3 is 13 amino acids. This clone was seen only once. Its antigen is undetermined. The junction differs from germline at one of its ends, possibly a read error. The clonotype was recovered from a human donor with chronic lymphocytic leukemia. The sequencing used PBMCs, collected after 24 months of ibrutinib treatment. This chain joins TRBV5-3 and TRBJ2-7, with TRBD1 matching 7 bases. TRBV5-3 has ORF status, its function being uncertain. The CDR3 loop is CASSSQTGYEQYF. Written as DNA, the CDR3 is TGTGCCAGCAGCTCACAGACAGGGTACGAGCAGTACTTC.